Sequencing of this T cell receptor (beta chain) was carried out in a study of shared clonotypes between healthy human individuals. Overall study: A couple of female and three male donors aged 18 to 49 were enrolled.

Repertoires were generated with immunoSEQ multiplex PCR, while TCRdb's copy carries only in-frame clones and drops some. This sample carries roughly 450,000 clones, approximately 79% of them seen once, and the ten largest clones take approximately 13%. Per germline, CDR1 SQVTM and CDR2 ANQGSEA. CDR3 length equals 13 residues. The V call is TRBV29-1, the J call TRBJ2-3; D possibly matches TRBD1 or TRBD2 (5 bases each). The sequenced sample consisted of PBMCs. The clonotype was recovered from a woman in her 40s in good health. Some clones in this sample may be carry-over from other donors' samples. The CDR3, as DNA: TGCGGGGGTGGAGATTGGGCCACGGATACGCAGTATTTT. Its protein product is CGGGDWATDTQYF.